The 7 T cell receptor beta chains given below trace back to one sample, sequenced in a study of shared clonotypes between healthy human individuals. Measured with immunoSEQ multiplex PCR; TCRdb has only the in-frame clones, and not every one. The sample yields around 620,000 clones, approximately 95% seen once. Selected positively for CCR7 and CD45RO-negative, naive CD8 cells excluded terminally differentiated effector memory CD45RA+ cells. The sample was naive CD8+ T cells sorted from blood. Receptor source: a woman younger than 45 in good health.

This chain connects TRBV7-9 to TRBJ1-1, with D possibly being TRBD1 (6 bases). Germline V CDR1 and CDR2: SEHNR, FQNEAQ (reference sequence). Trimming removed 5 bases from V and 0 bases from J, with 19 bases in between. The CDR3 is made up of 17 amino acids. CDR3 in amino acids: CASSPTLLDSMNTEAFF. CDR3 in DNA: TGTGCCAGCAGCCCCACCTTACTGGACAGCATGAACACTGAAGCTTTCTTT. Supplemented by reference TRBV7-9 and TRBJ1-1, the full variable domain reads DTGVSQNPRHKITKRGQNVTFRCDPISEHNRLYWYRQTLGQGPEFLTYFQNEAQLEKSRLLSDRFSAERPKGSFSTLEIQRTEQGDSAMYLCASSPTLLDSMNTEAFFGQGTRLTVV.

This sequence joins TRBV28 and TRBJ2-1, with D possibly matching TRBD1 (5 bases). V was shortened by 4 bases and J by 4 bases, with 20 bases between the two germline ends. This CDR3 is built from 17 residues. Germline V lookup: CDR1 MDHEN, CDR2 SYDVKM. The CDR3 region has the DNA TGTGCCAGCAGTTCCCGCCCGTGGGGCACGTTATACAATGAGCAGTTCTTC. Its protein product is CASSSRPWGTLYNEQFF.

This clone was detected once. The chain joins TRBV27 to TRBJ2-1, with no clear D. The CDR3 length is 11 residues. CDR1 and CDR2 from the germline V gene are MNHEY and SMNVEV (reference sequence). V was cut by 2 bases and J by 5 bases, with 1 base left in between. As DNA, the CDR3 is TGTGCCAGCAGTTTAGACAATGAGCAGTTCTTC. Encoded protein: CASSLDNEQFF.

The chain uses TRBV5-1 and TRBJ2-2, with D possibly matching TRBD2 (5 bases). Per germline, CDR1 SGHRS and CDR2 YFSETQ. Trimming removed 5 bases from V and 5 bases from J, with 10 bases in between. This CDR3 spans 13 amino acids. CDR3 sequence (DNA): TGCGCCAGCAGACCCGGGGATACCGGGGAGCTGTTTTTT. This translates into CASRPGDTGELFF. The entire variable domain, with the rest obtained from reference TRBV5-1 and TRBJ2-2, is as follows: KAGVTQTPRYLIKTRGQQVTLSCSPISGHRSVSWYQQTPGQGLQFLFEYFSETQRNKGNFPGRFSGRQFSNSRSEMNVSTLELGDSALYLCASRPGDTGELFFGEGSRLTVL.

The chain uses TRBV6-5 and TRBJ2-2, with D perhaps TRBD1 (6 bases). Germline V gene lookup returns CDR1 MNHEY and CDR2 SVGAGI. V was pared by 2 bases and J by 6 bases, with 13 bases between. The CDR3 sequence is 15 residues long. The CDR3 DNA follows: TGTGCCAGCAGTTACAAACAAGAGGGGGCCGGGGAGCTGTTTTTT. Its translation is CASSYKQEGAGELFF.

This clone has only one observation. The chain recombines TRBV29-1 with TRBJ2-1; 7 positions match TRBD1. Per the germline V gene, CDR1 is SQVTM and CDR2 is ANQGSEA. CDR3 size: 15 residues. V lost 8 bases, J lost 5 bases, and 15 bases stayed unmatched. The CDR3 sequence: CSLKLRDRRDNEQFF. The DNA for the CDR3 is TGCAGCCTCAAGCTCCGGGACAGAAGAGACAATGAGCAGTTCTTC.

This clone was observed once. V gene TRBV5-4 combines with J gene TRBJ2-4; D possibly matches TRBD1 or TRBD2 (6 bases each). V lost 1 base and J lost 13, with 21 bases in between. CDR1 is SGHNT, CDR2 YYREEE, per germline (reference sequence). There are 15 residues in the CDR3. In nucleotides, the CDR3 is TGTGCCAGCAGCTTGTCTCCGGGGGCCTTGTTTCTCCAGTACTTC. It yields the protein CASSLSPGALFLQYF. Drawing the rest from reference TRBV5-4 and TRBJ2-4, the complete variable domain is ETGVTQSPTHLIKTRGQQVTLRCSSQSGHNTVSWYQQALGQGPQFIFQYYREEENGRGNFPPRFSGLQFPNYSSELNVNALELDDSALYLCASSLSPGALFLQYFGAGTRLSVL.